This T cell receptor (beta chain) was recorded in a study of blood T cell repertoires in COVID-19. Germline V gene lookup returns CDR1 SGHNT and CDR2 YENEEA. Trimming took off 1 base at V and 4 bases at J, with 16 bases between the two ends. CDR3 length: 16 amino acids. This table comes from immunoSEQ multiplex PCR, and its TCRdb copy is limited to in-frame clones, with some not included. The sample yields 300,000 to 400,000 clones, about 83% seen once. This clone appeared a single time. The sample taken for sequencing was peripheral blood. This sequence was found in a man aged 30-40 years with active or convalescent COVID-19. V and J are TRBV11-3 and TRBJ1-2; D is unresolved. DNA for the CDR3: TGTGCCAGCAGCTTAGGGTCCTCGACCCGCGGCTATGGCTACACCTTC. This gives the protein CASSLGSSTRGYGYTF.